The 3 T cell receptor beta chains below were found in one sample sequenced in a study of beta chain features in type 1 diabetes. Reverse transcription of all isolated RNA meant that expressed TCRB transcripts were sequenced. Clones were sequenced by immunoSEQ multiplex PCR, and TCRdb holds only the in-frame ones, with some missing. Of about 700,000 clones in the sample, over 10% were seen once. Study observations and caveats: Within each of all four CD4+ subsets, Type 1 diabetes patients had TCRB CDR3s that were moderately but significantly shorter.

Their specific antigens are unknown. Input material: naive CD4+ T cells from blood. All receptors come from a man in his late teens or twenties with type 1 diabetes.

This clone appeared a few times. The sample has other DNA sequences that encode this CDR3 too. This chain links TRBV7-8 with TRBJ2-7; no reliable D call. The CDR3 extends over 11 amino acids. V lost 2 bases and J lost 4, with 3 bases in between. CDR1 is SGHVS and CDR2 is FQNEAQ in the germline V gene. CDR3 sequence reads: CASSLSYEQYF. CDR3 coding DNA: TGTGCCAGCAGCTTATCTTACGAGCAGTACTTC.

The V gene is TRBV9, the J gene TRBJ2-7; D unclear. The CDR3 has 15 residues. The ends were cut back, 0 bases at V and 6 bases at J, with 16 bases in the middle. CDR1 and CDR2 (germline): SGDLS, YYNGEE. The DNA for the CDR3 is TGTGCCAGCAGCGTAGAGTCGCAAGGCGGTGGCGAGCAGTACTTC. This gives the protein CASSVESQGGGEQYF.

Details on this clone: Distinct nucleotide sequences in the sample also encode this CDR3. The chain is built from TRBV30 and TRBJ1-5, with D unresolved. This CDR3 is 13 amino acids long. The V end lost 1 base, the J end lost 2 bases, and 6 bases lay between the germline ends. The germline V gene encodes CDR1 GTSNPN and CDR2 SVGIG (reference sequence). The CDR3 sequence is CAWSGGRNQPQHF. The DNA for the CDR3 is TGTGCCTGGAGTGGGGGTCGCAATCAGCCCCAGCATTTT.